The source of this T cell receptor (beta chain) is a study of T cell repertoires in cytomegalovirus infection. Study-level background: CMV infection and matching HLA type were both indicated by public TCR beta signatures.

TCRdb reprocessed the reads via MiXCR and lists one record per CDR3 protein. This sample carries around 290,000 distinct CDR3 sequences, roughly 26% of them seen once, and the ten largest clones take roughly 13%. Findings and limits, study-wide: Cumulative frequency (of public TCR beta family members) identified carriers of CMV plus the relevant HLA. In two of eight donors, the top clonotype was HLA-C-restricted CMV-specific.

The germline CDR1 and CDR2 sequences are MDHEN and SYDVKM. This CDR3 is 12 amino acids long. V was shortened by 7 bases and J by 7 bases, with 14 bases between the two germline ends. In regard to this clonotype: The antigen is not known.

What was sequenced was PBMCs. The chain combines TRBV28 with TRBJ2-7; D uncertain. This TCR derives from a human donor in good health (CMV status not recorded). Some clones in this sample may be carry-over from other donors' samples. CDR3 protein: CASNQATREQYF. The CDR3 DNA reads TGTGCCAGCAACCAGGCCACGAGGGAGCAGTACTTC.